A single TCR beta chain is shown here with its context. Generated by immunoSEQ multiplex PCR, the TCRdb table keeps only in-frame clones and is missing some. Of tens of thousands of clones listed, 70% to 90% were seen once; the top ten hold around 0.85%. This sample was taken from a study of T cell changes during pregnancy in multiple sclerosis. Germline CDR1 LGHNA, CDR2 YNFKEQ. This CDR3 has 18 amino acids. The junction had 10 bases not matched to a gene; V was cut back by 2 bases and J by 0 bases. This clonotype was sampled from a female donor in good health, enrolled as a control in a pregnancy study. The sequencing here drew on peripheral blood, taken in the first trimester of pregnancy. The gene calls are TRBV4-2 and TRBJ2-3, with 8 bases fitting TRBD1. The CDR3 loop is CASSQLPPRDRSTDTQYF. The CDR3 bases are TGTGCCAGCAGCCAACTACCGCCCCGGGACAGGAGCACAGATACGCAGTATTTT.